This T cell receptor beta chain was found in a study of T cells in Graves' hyperthyroidism and ophthalmopathy. Study results and limitations: Through a model of 13 V-J features, ophthalmopathy was separated from stable hyperthyroidism.

This clonotype has a count of ten or more. Its antigen is unknown. What was amplified from RNA transcripts were TCR beta CDR3 regions. When the TCR CDR3 underwent first-round RT-PCR, the HTBI primer set was used. MiXCR, applied by TCRdb to the multiplex PCR reads, yields one record per CDR3 protein. The sample holds more than 300,000 distinct CDR3 sequences, approximately 17% seen once. There are 17 residues in the CDR3. Trimming cost V 0 bases and J 5 bases; bases outside gene matches: 6. Germline lookup yields CDR1 SNHLY and CDR2 FYNNEI. The receptor was isolated from a woman aged 25 to 39 with Graves' hyperthyroidism that later progressed to Graves' ophthalmopathy. Sequencing was done on a sample of blood. The V call is TRBV2, the J call TRBJ2-2; 10 bases match TRBD1. DNA of the CDR3: TGTGCCAGCAGTGAAGCTGACAGGGGGCTATTTACCGGGGAGCTGTTTTTT. Its protein product is CASSEADRGLFTGELFF.